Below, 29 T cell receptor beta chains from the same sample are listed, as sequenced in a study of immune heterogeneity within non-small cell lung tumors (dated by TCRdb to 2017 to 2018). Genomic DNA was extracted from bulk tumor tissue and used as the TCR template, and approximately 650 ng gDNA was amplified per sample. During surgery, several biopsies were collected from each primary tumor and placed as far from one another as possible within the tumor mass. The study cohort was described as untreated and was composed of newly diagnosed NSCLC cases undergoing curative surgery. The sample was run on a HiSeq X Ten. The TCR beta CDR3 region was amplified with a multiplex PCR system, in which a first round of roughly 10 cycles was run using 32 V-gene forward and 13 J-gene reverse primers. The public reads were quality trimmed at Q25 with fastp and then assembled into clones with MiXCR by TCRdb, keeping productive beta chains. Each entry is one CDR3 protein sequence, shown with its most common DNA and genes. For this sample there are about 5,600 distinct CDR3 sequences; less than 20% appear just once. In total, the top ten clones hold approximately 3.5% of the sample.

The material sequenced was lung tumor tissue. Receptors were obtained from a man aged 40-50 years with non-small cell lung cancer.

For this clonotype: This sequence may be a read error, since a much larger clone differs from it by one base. CDR3 in amino acids: CASSFGQGLSDTQYF. CDR3 bases: TGCGCCAGCAGTTTTGGACAGGGGTTATCAGATACGCAGTATTTT. The rearrangement links TRBV4-3 to TRBJ2-3; 9 bases match TRBD1. The CDR3 covers 15 residues. CDR1 LGHNA and CDR2 YSLEER come from the germline V gene. The V gene end was trimmed by 6 bases and the J gene end by 4 bases; junction bases not matched to a gene: 8.

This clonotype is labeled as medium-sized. DNA of the CDR3: TGCGCCAGCAGTGAACTGGGGAACACCGGGGAGCTGTTTTTT. Translation: CASSELGNTGELFF. The chain uses TRBV10-2 and TRBJ2-2; D is ambiguous. The CDR3 is 14 amino acids. Trimming took 3 bases from V and 1 from J, leaving 6 bases between them. In germline, CDR1 is WSHSY, CDR2 SAAADI.

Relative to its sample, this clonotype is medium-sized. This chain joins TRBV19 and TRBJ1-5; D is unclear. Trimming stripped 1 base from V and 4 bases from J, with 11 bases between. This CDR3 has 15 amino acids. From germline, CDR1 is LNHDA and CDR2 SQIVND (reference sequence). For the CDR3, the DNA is TGTGCCAGTAGTATAGTTACGACATTTAATCAGCCCCAGCATTTT. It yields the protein CASSIVTTFNQPQHF.

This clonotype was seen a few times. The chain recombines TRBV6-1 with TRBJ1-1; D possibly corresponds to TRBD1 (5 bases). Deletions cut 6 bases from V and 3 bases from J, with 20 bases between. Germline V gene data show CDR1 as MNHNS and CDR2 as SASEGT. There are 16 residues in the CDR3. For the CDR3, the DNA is TGTGCCAGCAGACGGGAAGGGACTGGAGGTCACACTGAAGCTTTCTTT. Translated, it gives CASRREGTGGHTEAFF.

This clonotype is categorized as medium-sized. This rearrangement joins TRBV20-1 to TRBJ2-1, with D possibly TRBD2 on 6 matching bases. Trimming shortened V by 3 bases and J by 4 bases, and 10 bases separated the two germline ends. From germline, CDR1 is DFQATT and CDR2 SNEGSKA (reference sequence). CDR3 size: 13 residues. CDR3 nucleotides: TGCAGTGCTAGGTGGGACTTTTACAATGAGCAGTTCTTC. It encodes CSARWDFYNEQFF.

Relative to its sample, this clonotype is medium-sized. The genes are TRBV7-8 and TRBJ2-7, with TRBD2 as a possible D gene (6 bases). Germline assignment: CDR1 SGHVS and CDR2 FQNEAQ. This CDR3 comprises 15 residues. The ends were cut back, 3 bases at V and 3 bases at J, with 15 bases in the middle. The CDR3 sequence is CASSFGGLSLYEQYF. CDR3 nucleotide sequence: TGTGCCAGCAGCTTCGGAGGGCTATCTCTCTACGAGCAGTACTTC.

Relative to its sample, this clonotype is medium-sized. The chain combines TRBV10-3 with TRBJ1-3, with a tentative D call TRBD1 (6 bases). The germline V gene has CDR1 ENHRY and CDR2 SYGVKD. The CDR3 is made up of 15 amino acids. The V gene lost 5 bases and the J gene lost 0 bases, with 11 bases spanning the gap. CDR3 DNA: TGTGCCATCAGTCCTACAGGGAACTCTGGAAACACCATATATTTT. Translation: CAISPTGNSGNTIYF.

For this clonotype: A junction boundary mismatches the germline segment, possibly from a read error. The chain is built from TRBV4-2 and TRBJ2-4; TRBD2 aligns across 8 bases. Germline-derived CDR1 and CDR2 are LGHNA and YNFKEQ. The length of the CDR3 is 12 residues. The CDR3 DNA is TGTGTCAGCAGCCCCGGGGGGGACATTCAGTACTTC. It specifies CVSSPGGDIQYF.

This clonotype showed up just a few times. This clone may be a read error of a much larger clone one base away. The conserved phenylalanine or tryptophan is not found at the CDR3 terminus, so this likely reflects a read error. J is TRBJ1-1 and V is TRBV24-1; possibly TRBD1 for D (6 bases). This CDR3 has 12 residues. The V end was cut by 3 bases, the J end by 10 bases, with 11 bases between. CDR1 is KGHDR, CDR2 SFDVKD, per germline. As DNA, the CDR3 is TGTGCCACCAGTGATACAACAGGGAGAGCTTTCTCT. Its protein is CATSDTTGRAFS.

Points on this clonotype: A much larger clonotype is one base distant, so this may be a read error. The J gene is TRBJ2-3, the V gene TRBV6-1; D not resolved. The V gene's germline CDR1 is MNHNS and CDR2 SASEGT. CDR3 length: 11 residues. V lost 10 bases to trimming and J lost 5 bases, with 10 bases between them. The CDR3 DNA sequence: TGTGCCAATAAGGGTATAGATACGCAGTATTTT. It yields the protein CANKGIDTQYF.

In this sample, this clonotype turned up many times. The CDR3 coding sequence is TGCAGTGGGGGGGACGGGAGAGATGAGCAGTTCTTC. Amino acids: CSGGDGRDEQFF. V gene TRBV20-1 combines with J gene TRBJ2-1; the D gene is possibly TRBD2 (6 bases). This CDR3 has 12 residues. CDR1 is DFQATT, CDR2 SNEGSKA, per germline (reference sequence). The ends were cut back, 7 bases at V and 8 bases at J, with 15 bases in the middle.

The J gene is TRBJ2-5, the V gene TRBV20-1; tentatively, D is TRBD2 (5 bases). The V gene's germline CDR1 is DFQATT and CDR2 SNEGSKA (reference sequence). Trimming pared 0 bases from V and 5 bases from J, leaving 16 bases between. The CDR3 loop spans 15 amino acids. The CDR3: CSARDRKEAVETQYF. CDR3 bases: TGCAGTGCTAGAGATCGTAAGGAGGCAGTGGAGACCCAGTACTTC.

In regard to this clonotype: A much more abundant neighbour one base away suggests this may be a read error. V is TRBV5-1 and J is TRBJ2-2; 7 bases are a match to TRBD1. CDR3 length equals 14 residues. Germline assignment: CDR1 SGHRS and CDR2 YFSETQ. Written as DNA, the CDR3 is TGCGCCAACAGCCGACAGGGTGGCACCGGGGAGCTGTTTTTT. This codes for CANSRQGGTGELFF.

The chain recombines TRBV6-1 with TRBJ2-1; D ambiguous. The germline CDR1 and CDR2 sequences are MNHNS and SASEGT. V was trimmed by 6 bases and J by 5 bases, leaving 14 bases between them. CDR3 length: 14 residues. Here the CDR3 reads CASSLLPGHNEQFF. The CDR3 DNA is TGTGCCAGCAGCCTCCTTCCGGGTCACAATGAGCAGTTCTTC.

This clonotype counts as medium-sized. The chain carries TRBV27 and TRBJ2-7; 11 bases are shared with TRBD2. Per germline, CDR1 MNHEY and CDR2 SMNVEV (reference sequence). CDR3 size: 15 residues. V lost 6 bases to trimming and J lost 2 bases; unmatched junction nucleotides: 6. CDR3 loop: CASSMGLAETYEQYF. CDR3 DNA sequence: TGTGCCAGCAGCATGGGACTAGCGGAGACCTACGAGCAGTACTTC.

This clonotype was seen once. CDR3 loop: CASSPNSAANYGYTF. The CDR3 DNA sequence: TGTGCCAGCTCACCCAACAGCGCCGCTAACTATGGCTACACCTTC. This chain connects TRBV18 to TRBJ1-2; D is undetermined. Germline CDR1 is KGHSH and CDR2 is LQKENI. This CDR3 spans 15 amino acids. Trimming shortened V by 3 bases and J by 0 bases, and 11 bases separated the two germline ends.

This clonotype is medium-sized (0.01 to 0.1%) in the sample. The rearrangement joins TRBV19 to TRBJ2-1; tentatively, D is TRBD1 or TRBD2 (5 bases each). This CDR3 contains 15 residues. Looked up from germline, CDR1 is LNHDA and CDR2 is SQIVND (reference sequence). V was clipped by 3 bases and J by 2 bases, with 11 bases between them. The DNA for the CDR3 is TGTGCCAGTAGTATGGGGGTTTCCCCCTACAATGAGCAGTTCTTC. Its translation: CASSMGVSPYNEQFF.

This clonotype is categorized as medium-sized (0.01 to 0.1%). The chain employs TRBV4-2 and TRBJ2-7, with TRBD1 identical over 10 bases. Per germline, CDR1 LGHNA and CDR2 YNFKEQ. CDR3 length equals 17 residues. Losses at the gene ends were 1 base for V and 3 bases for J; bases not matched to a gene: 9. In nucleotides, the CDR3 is TGTGCCAGCAGCCAAGGCTCTCACCGGGACAGGGGCTACGAGCAGTACTTC. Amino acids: CASSQGSHRDRGYEQYF.

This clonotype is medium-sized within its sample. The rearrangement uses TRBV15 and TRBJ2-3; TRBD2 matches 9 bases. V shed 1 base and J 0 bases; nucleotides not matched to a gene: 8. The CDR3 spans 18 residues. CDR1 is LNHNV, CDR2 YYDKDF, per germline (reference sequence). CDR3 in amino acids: CATSRGVLAGSSTDTQYF. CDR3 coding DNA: TGTGCCACCAGCAGAGGCGTTCTAGCGGGATCTAGCACAGATACGCAGTATTTT.

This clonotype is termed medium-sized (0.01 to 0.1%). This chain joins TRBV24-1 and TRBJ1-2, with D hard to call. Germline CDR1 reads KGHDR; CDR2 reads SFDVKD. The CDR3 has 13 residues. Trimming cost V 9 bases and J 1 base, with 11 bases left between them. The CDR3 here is CATEGGNNYGYTF. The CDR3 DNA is TGTGCCACCGAGGGAGGGAATAACTATGGCTACACCTTC.

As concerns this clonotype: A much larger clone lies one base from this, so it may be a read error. The CDR3 DNA is TGTGCCAGAAGCTTATCCTTACAATCACCCCTCCACTTT. This sequence encodes CARSLSLQSPLHF. The genes are TRBV5-4 and TRBJ1-6; D remains ambiguous. The CDR3 has 13 residues. In germline, CDR1 is SGHNT, CDR2 YYREEE (reference sequence).

The CDR3 is CASSEGGQETQYF. CDR3 coding DNA: TGTGCCAGTAGTGAGGGAGGCCAAGAGACCCAGTACTTC. The chain employs TRBV19 and TRBJ2-5; D possibly corresponds to TRBD2 (6 bases). This CDR3 comprises 13 residues. Germline values: CDR1 LNHDA, CDR2 SQIVND (reference sequence). Trimming left V 5 bases short and J 1 base short, with 8 bases between.

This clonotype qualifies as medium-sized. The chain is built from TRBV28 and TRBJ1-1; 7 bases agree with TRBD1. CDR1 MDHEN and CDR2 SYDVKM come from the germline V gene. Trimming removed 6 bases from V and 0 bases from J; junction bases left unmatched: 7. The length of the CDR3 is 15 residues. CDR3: CASRTTGTVNTEAFF. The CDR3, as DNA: TGTGCCAGCAGGACGACAGGGACGGTGAACACTGAAGCTTTCTTT.

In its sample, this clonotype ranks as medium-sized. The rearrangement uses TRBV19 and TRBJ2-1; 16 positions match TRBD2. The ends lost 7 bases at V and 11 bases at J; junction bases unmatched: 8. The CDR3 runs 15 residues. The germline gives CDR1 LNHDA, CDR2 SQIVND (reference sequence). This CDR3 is CASNTGTSGRVKQFF. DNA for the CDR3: TGTGCCAGTAATACTGGGACTAGCGGGAGGGTTAAGCAGTTCTTC.

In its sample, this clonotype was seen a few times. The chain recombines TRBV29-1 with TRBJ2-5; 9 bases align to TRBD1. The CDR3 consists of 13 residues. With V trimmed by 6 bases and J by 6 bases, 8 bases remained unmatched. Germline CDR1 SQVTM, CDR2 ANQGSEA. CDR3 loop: CSVRGQGLQTQYF. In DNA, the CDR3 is TGCAGCGTGAGGGGACAGGGTCTGCAGACCCAGTACTTC.

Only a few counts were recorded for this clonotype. DNA of the CDR3: TGTGCCAGCAGCTCTCGGACTAGCACGGCGACCTACAATGAGCAGTTCTTC. This gives the protein CASSSRTSTATYNEQFF. This rearrangement joins TRBV11-2 to TRBJ2-1; 8 positions match TRBD2. The germline V gene encodes CDR1 SGHAT and CDR2 FQNNGV. The V gene end was trimmed by 4 bases and the J gene end by 2 bases; junction bases not matched to a gene: 10. This CDR3 has 17 amino acids.

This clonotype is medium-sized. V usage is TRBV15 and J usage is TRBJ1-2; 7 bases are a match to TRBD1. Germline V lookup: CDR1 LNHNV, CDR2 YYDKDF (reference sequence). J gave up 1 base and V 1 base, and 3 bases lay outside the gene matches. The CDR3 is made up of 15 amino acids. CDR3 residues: CATSRGGGINYGYTF. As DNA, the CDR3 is TGTGCCACCAGCAGAGGAGGGGGCATTAACTATGGCTACACCTTC. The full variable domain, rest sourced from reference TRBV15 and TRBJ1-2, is DAMVIQNPRYQVTQFGKPVTLSCSQTLNHNVMYWYQQKSSQAPKLLFHYYDKDFNNEADTPDNFQSRRPNTSFCFLDIRSPGLGDTAMYLCATSRGGGINYGYTFGSGTRLTVV.

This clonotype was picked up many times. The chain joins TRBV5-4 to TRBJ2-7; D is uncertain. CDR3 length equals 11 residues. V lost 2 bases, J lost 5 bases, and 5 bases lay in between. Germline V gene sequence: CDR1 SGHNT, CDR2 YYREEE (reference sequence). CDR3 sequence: CASSLNDEQYF. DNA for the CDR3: TGTGCCAGCAGCTTAAATGACGAGCAGTACTTC.

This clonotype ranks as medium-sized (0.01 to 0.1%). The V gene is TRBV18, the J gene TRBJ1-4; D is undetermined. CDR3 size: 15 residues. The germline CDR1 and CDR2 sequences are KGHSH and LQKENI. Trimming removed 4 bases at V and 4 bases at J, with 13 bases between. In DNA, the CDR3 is TGTGCCAGCTCACTGTCAGCGGCGGGTAATGAAAAACTGTTTTTT. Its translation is CASSLSAAGNEKLFF.